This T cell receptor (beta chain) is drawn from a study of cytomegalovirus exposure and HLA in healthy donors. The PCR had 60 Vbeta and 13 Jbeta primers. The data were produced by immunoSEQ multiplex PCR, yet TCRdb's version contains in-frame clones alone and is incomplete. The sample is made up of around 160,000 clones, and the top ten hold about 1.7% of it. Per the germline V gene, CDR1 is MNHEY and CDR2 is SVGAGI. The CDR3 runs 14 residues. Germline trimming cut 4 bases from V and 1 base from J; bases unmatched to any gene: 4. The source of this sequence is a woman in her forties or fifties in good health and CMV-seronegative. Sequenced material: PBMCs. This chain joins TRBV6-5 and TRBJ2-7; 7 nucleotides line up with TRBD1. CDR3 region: CASSFRQGSYEQYF. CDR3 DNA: TGTGCCAGCAGTTTCAGACAGGGTTCCTACGAGCAGTACTTC.